These 14 T cell receptor beta chains were all obtained from the same sample, sequenced in a study of blood T cell repertoires in COVID-19. The data were produced by immunoSEQ multiplex PCR, yet TCRdb's version contains in-frame clones alone and is incomplete. Of tens of thousands of clones listed, just over 85% were seen once; the top ten hold over 4%. Material: peripheral blood. Receptors were obtained from a man between 45 and 60 years old with acute or convalescent COVID-19.

The gene calls are TRBV19 and TRBJ1-1; D perhaps matches TRBD1 (5 bases). Germline assignment: CDR1 LNHDA and CDR2 SQIVND (reference sequence). The CDR3 consists of 15 residues. V lost 4 bases, J lost 2 bases, and 14 bases lay in between. CDR3 DNA sequence: TGTGCCAGTAGTAGCCAAGACAGCACAAACACTGAAGCTTTCTTT. It translates to CASSSQDSTNTEAFF.

V and J are TRBV19 and TRBJ2-3; 11 bases fit TRBD2. CDR1 is LNHDA, CDR2 SQIVND, per germline (reference sequence). The CDR3 spans 16 residues. The J segment lost 1 base and the V segment lost 6 bases, leaving 6 bases of the junction unmatched. This CDR3 reads CASRSNSGRGTDTQYF. The CDR3 nucleotides are TGTGCCAGTAGATCGAATAGCGGGAGGGGCACAGATACGCAGTATTTT.

This clone was detected only a few times. The chain is built from TRBV28 and TRBJ1-2, with a weak D call TRBD1 (6 bases). The CDR3 length is 15 residues. Trimming removed 2 bases from V and 0 bases from J, with 10 bases in between. Per the germline V gene, CDR1 is MDHEN and CDR2 is SYDVKM. CDR3 amino acids: CASSLGTRSNYGYTF. The CDR3 DNA reads as TGTGCCAGCAGTTTAGGGACACGGTCTAACTATGGCTACACCTTC.

The V gene is TRBV5-1, the J gene TRBJ1-1; TRBD1 matches 7 bases. Germline CDR1 and CDR2: SGHRS and YFSETQ. With V trimmed by 2 bases and J by 4 bases, 11 bases remained unmatched. This CDR3 region has 16 residues. CDR3 DNA: TGCGCCAGCAGCTTCTACGGACAGGAAGGGAGCACTGAAGCTTTCTTT. It translates to CASSFYGQEGSTEAFF.

The rearrangement uses TRBV28 and TRBJ2-7, with a weak D call TRBD1 (5 bases). Germline lookup yields CDR1 MDHEN and CDR2 SYDVKM. V lost 5 bases to trimming and J lost 6 bases, with 14 bases between them. The CDR3 spans 13 residues. Here the CDR3 reads CASSKRPRVEQYF. CDR3 DNA sequence: TGTGCCAGCAGTAAACGGCCCAGGGTCGAGCAGTACTTC. Together with reference TRBV28 and TRBJ2-7, the CDR3 gives the full variable domain: DVKVTQSSRYLVKRTGEKVFLECVQDMDHENMFWYRQDPGLGLRLIYFSYDVKMKEKGDIPEGYSVSREKKERFSLILESASTNQTSMYLCASSKRPRVEQYFGPGTRLTVT.

J is TRBJ1-2 and V is TRBV11-2; D call uncertain. Germline V gene lookup returns CDR1 SGHAT and CDR2 FQNNGV. The CDR3 consists of 11 residues. The V and J ends lost 5 bases and 4 bases respectively, with 5 bases between them. The DNA of the CDR3 is TGTGCCAGCAGCAACAGCTATGGCTACACCTTC. Amino acid sequence: CASSNSYGYTF.

The J gene is TRBJ2-1, the V gene TRBV3-1 (or the pseudogene TRBV3-2); TRBD2 might be the D (6 bases). From germline, CDR1 is LGHDT and CDR2 YNNKEL (reference sequence). The CDR3 is 13 amino acids. The V end was cut by 1 base, the J end by 11 bases, with 12 bases between. As DNA, the CDR3 is TGTGCCAGCAGCCAAGTCGCTAGCGTTAAGCAGTTCTTC. Amino acids: CASSQVASVKQFF.

This clone was detected once. The J gene is TRBJ1-3, the V gene TRBV29-1; D gene uncertain. Germline assignment: CDR1 SQVTM and CDR2 ANQGSEA. The V gene lost 7 bases and the J gene lost 2 bases, with 6 bases spanning the gap. The CDR3 has 11 amino acids. CDR3 sequence (DNA): TGCAGCGCCTATACTGGAAACACCATATATTTT. Translating gives CSAYTGNTIYF.

This clone was counted only a few times. The gene calls are TRBV29-1 and TRBJ2-7; possible D gene TRBD1, 6 bases. Per germline, CDR1 SQVTM and CDR2 ANQGSEA. V lost 1 base and J lost 3, with 16 bases in between. The CDR3 runs 15 residues. CDR3 protein: CSVEGAAGAFYEQYF. The DNA for the CDR3 is TGCAGCGTTGAAGGGGCGGCAGGGGCCTTCTACGAGCAGTACTTC.

CDR3 bases: TGTGCCAGCAGCCAACTTGGGGGCAACACTGAAGCTTTCTTT. Its translation: CASSQLGGNTEAFF. The chain is built from TRBV14 and TRBJ1-1; D perhaps matches TRBD1 (6 bases). Trimming stripped 2 bases from V and 2 bases from J, with 9 bases between. This CDR3 region has 14 residues. CDR1 and CDR2 (germline): SGHDN, FVKESK.

V is TRBV19 and J is TRBJ2-1, with no clear D. The CDR3 has 13 amino acids. CDR1 is LNHDA and CDR2 is SQIVND in the germline V gene (reference sequence). Trimming pared 1 base from V and 6 bases from J, leaving 7 bases between. The CDR3 here is CASSIVGRNEQFF. The CDR3 DNA follows: TGTGCCAGTAGTATAGTTGGGCGCAATGAGCAGTTCTTC.

This CDR3 is CASSYSLAVAPYEQYF. The CDR3 coding sequence is TGTGCCAGCAGTTACTCCTTAGCTGTTGCTCCCTACGAGCAGTACTTC. The chain has TRBV6-5 and TRBJ2-7, with no clear D. Germline CDR1 is MNHEY and CDR2 is SVGAGI. The CDR3 totals 16 residues. V was clipped by 0 bases and J by 2 bases, with 14 bases between them.

The chain links TRBV29-1 to TRBJ2-7; tentative D call: TRBD1 (6 bases). The CDR3 is 13 residues long. Deletions cut 6 bases from V and 2 bases from J, with 14 bases between. The V gene's germline CDR1 is SQVTM and CDR2 ANQGSEA. DNA of the CDR3: TGCAGCGTCATACAGGGAGAGGCCTACGAGCAGTACTTC. Protein: CSVIQGEAYEQYF.

This chain links TRBV9 with TRBJ2-2, with D hard to call. The CDR3 has 13 amino acids. V gave up 0 bases and J gave up 9 bases, with 9 bases separating them. Germline CDR1 and CDR2: SGDLS and YYNGEE. The CDR3 DNA reads as TGTGCCAGCAGCGTAGCTCCGGGTCGGGAGCTGTTTTTT. This codes for CASSVAPGRELFF.